This T cell receptor (beta chain) stems from a study of cytomegalovirus exposure and HLA in healthy donors. With 60 Vbeta and 13 Jbeta primers, the PCR was carried out. Data came from immunoSEQ multiplex PCR; TCRdb stores just in-frame clones and leaves some out. Of about 70,000 clones listed, roughly 74% are singletons. Sequences were obtained from PBMCs. The origin of this receptor is a human donor in good health.

This chain's CDR3 is CASSVLETQREQYF. CDR3 nucleotide sequence: TGTGCCAGCAGCGTCCTAGAAACCCAACGAGAGCAGTACTTC. The chain links TRBV9 to TRBJ2-7; no definite D call. The germline gives CDR1 SGDLS, CDR2 YYNGEE. This CDR3 spans 14 amino acids. Deletions cut 2 bases from V and 7 bases from J, with 16 bases between.